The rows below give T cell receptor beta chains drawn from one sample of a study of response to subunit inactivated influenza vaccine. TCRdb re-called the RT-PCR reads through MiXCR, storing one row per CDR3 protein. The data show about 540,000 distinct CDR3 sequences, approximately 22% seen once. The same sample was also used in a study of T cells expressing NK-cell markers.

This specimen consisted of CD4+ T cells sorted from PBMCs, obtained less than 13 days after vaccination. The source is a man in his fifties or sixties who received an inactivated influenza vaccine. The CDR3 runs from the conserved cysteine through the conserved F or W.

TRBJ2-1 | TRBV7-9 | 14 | CASSHDSRVREQFF
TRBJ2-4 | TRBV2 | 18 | CASSEAGVWGTAKNIQYF
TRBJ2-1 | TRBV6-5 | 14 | CASSYSRTYNEQFF
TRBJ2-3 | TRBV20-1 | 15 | CSARDTWGAPDTQYF
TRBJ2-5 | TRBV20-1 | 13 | CSARRRVQETQYF
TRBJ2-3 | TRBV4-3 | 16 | CASSQFLAGATDTQYF
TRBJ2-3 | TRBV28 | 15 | CASSSQGDRTDTQYF
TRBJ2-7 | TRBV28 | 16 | CASSFFVGKSSYEQYF
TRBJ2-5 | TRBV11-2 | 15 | CASRISGGFQETQYF
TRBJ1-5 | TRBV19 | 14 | CASSPRGSNQPQHF
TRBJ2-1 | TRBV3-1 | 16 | CASSQGPSGGYNEQFF
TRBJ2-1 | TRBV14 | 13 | CASSQYREGEQFF
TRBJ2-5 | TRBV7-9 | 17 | CASSTSFFLRGIQAQYF
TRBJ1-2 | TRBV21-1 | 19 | CASSTGGRVTGTDDYGYTF
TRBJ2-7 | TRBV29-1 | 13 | CSVEDFTGYEQYF
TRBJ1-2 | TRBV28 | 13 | CASRSGQGYGYTF
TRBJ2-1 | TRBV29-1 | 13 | CSVDLHGNNEQFF
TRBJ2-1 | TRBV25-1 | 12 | CASSGGVNEQFF
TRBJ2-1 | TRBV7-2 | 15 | CASSVYGTVYNEQFF
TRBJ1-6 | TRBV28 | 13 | CASIGQGRSPLHF
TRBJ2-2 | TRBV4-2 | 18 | CASSQDRTGLGRAGELFF
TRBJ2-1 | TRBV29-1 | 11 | CSVGLFNEQFF
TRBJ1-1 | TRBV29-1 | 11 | CSVDPGAGAFF
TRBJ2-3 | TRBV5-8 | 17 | CASSLPTTSGGTDTQYF
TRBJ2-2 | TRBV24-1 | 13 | CATGQMRAGELFF
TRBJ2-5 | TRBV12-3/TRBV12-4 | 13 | CASSQGIQETQYF
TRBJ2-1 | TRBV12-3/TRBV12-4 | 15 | CASRPDRVTYNEQFF
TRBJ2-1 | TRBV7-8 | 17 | CASSFRITLGDYNEQFF
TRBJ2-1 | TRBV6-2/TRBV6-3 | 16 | CASSSPGTGGHNEQFF
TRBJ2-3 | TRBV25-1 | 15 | CASSLGGGYTDTQYF
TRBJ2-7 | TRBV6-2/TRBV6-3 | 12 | CASSYRDYEQYF
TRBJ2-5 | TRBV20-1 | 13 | CSARDSGQETQYF
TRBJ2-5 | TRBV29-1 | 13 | CSVEGTTQETQYF
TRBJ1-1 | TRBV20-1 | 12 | CSASSQRGRAFF
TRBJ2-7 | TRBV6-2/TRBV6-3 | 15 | CASSYRGDTSYEQYF
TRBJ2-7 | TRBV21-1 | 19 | CASSKTETSGGVNCYEQYF
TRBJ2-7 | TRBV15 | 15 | CATSRDRQSTYEQYF
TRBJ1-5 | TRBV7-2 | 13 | CASSSFSNQPQHF
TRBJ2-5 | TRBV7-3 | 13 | CASSSGSSETQYF
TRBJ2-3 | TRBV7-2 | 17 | CASSSISITTSRDTQYF
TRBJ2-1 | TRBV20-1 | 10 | CSEWGNEQFF
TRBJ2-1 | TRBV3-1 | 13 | CASSPGRGGEQFF
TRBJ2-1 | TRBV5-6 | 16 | CASSLAGRGSYNEQFF
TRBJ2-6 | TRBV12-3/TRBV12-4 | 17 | CASSLSWTSSGANVLTF
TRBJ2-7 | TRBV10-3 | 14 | CAIGIAGVVTEQYF
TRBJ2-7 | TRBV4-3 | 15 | CASSQDFLFSYEQYF
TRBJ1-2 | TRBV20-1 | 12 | CSATRDHYGYTF
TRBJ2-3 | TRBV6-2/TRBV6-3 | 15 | CASSYSTTATDTQYF
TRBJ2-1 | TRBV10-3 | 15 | CAISETGRLYNEQFF
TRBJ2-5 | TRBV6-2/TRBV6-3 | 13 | CASTRTAAGTQYF
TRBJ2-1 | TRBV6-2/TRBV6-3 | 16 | CASSLGLAGLYNEQFF
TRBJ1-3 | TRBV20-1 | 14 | CSARSDSSGNTIYF
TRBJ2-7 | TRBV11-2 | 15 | CASSPGQGRFYEQYF
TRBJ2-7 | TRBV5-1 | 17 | CASSLALPSRAPYEQYF
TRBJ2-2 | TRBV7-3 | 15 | CASSLSGLITGELFF